This record concerns one T cell receptor beta chain sequence. Its binding antigen is unknown. A much larger clone differs from this one at a single base, so this may be a read error. This sample was taken from a study of molecular identifiers for immune sequencing clone quantification (dated by TCRdb to the late 2010s). Background on the whole study: For a replicate experiment, RNA from around 18,000 or 91,000 naive CD8 T cells was divided into five aliquots, and four of the five aliquots were sequenced. The study was a methods study using CD8 T cells to benchmark molecular-identifier clustering-based TCR repertoire sequencing (MIDCIRS) and TCR RNA copy counting. What the study reported, not specific to this receptor: In CMV-specific effector cells, over 99% of molecules were held by clones above 20 RNA copies, whereas under 1% of molecules were held by such clones in naive cells. The naive libraries included spiked-in Jurkat TCR RNA (approximately 11 copies' worth), and this RNA is not part of the donor repertoire. When barcode sub-clustering was omitted, TCR diversity was inflated by chimeric consensus sequences, with chimeras reaching as high as 47%. Modeling gave about 3.3 recovered TCR RNA copies per cell versus around 10 by digital PCR, implying around 33% capture efficiency. Spiked-in Jurkat TCR RNA equivalent to a single cell was reported to be detectable even among approximately 1 million naive CD8 T cells. The sizes of highly expanded clones could end up underestimated when identical TCR molecules share a barcode.

Libraries of naive CD8 T cells were generated from around 20,000 to 990,000 sorted cells, with 10%, 30% or 50% of the purified RNA used. Naive CD8 T cells, defined as CD8+CD4-CCR7+CD45RA+, were FACS-sorted into RLT Plus buffer on a BD FACSAria II. Around 10 TCR copies' worth of Jurkat RNA were spiked into roughly 18,000-1,000,000 naive CD8 T cell samples to test detection sensitivity. Enrichment of CD8 T cells was performed with RosetteSep CD8+ T Cell Enrichment Cocktail and Ficoll-Paque, after which ACK red cell lysis was carried out. Receptor amplification or capture employed PCR. The listed sequencing device is Illumina HiSeq 4000. Bulk TCR libraries were prepared as previously described, using TCR primers listed in Table S5. The Qiagen AllPrep DNA/RNA kit was used to purify total RNA. Before any analysis, reads coming from multiple sequencing runs of the same library were combined into one pool. As for how the authors treated the data: Only reads with exact TCR constant sequence were kept, trimmed to 150 nt, and grouped by their 12-nt molecular barcodes. Within each barcode group, reads were sub-clustered at a 15% Levenshtein threshold, and quality-weighted consensus sequences were built per RNA molecule. Non-functional sequences were removed, as were lower-count sequences one edit away from another. On the basis of fitting two negative binomial distributions, barcode sub-clusters with fewer than 20% of the maximum read count were discarded. The public reads were reanalyzed by TCRdb: fastp trimming at Q25, MiXCR alignment, in-frame beta chains only. All rows with the same CDR3 protein become a single entry with the most common DNA and genes. TCRdb, not the original authors, processed these V and J calls. The sample yields about 640,000 distinct CDR3 sequences; approximately 20% were counted once. The ten largest clones represent under 0.95% of the sample.

The TCR originated in a human donor in good health. Some libraries in this study had Jurkat cell RNA spiked in. Specimen: naive CD8+ T cells from blood, with Jurkat cell RNA spiked in. The cell subset or site label, read with the paper, signifies: FACS-sorted CD8+CD4-CCR7+CD45RA+ naive T cells.

The CDR3 loop reads CASGVGGEQYF. The nucleotides read TGTGCCAGCGGGGTGGGAGGCGAGCAGTACTTC. Recombination connected TRBV6-6 to TRBJ2-7; possibly the D gene is TRBD2, per 6 matching bases. The CDR3 contains 11 residues, cysteine and phenylalanine counted. Left in the record is the CDR3 DNA by itself, 33 bases read in frame from the first base. V and J lose 8 bases and 6 bases, and a span of 11 bases separates them. According to the germline V gene (reference sequence), CDR1 reads MNHNY and CDR2 reads SVGAGI.